This TCR beta chain was sequenced for a study of response to subunit inactivated influenza vaccine. General observations from the study: Authors suggested that a seasonal influenza vaccination recruits few new T cells each time.

As to this clonotype: Its antigen is as yet unknown.

TCRdb redid the calling of the RT-PCR reads with MiXCR, one entry per CDR3 protein. The sample carries 450,000 to 600,000 distinct CDR3 sequences, approximately 15% recorded once. Trimming stripped 2 bases from V and 0 bases from J, with 7 bases between. This CDR3 is 14 amino acids long. Germline V gives CDR1 GTSNPN, CDR2 SVGIG (reference sequence). The chain joins TRBV30 to TRBJ2-2; tentatively, D is TRBD2 (5 bases). The clonotype comes from a man aged 50-75 years who received an inactivated influenza vaccine. This material consisted of CD4+ T cells sorted from PBMCs, taken 23 to 25 months after vaccination. The CDR3 loop is CAWSRLTNTGELFF. The CDR3 DNA sequence: TGTGCCTGGAGTCGACTAACGAACACCGGGGAGCTGTTTTTT.